The entry below describes one TCR beta chain. Only one count was recorded for this clone. The antigen this receptor binds is unknown. Per-nucleotide qualities are absent, and no much larger clonotype sits a single base away. This sample stems from a study of blood T cell repertoires in COVID-19 (dated by TCRdb to 2018 to 2020). Study-wide context: Samples from collaborators originated in the United States, Italy and Spain and spanned both the acute and convalescent phases of COVID-19. The material from the prospective study consisted of cDNA or gDNA derived from T cells, B-cell-depleted T cells, or PBMCs. Samples came from the ongoing ImmuneRACE study (first 160 participants) plus 1,254 subjects from 6 global collaborators. HLA class I and class II types, where available, came from metadata supplied by the sample provider rather than from assay-based typing. Deeply sampled blood TCRbeta repertoires from subjects exposed to, actively infected with, or recovered from COVID-19 were included in the dataset. Nearly every sample came with metadata listing a de-identified subject ID, COVID-19 status, age in years and sex. The repertoires were released in a freely available public database intended as a resource for research on the immune response to SARS-CoV-2.

Points the paper makes about the study in general: The amount of clinical and demographic metadata varied by source and participant and was provided uncurated.

The germline V gene sets CDR1 to SGDLS and CDR2 to YYNGEE. Trimming costs V 2 bases and J 3 bases, and their ends lie 11 bases apart. The CDR3 runs 14 amino acids, cysteine and phenylalanine included. Only the CDR3 region is kept as DNA, spanning 42 bases read in frame from base 1. The immunoSEQ Assay, a bias-controlled multiplex PCR, was used to amplify TCRbeta CDR3 regions from genomic DNA. For the original study's pipeline: Nucleated cell counts per sample were estimated from amplification of reference gene primers within the assay. To quantify the absolute abundance of each unique TCRbeta CDR3 rearrangement, sequence reads were collapsed and filtered. For each sample, productive Simpson clonality was calculated by taking the square root of Simpson's diversity index across productive rearrangements. Imported from immuneACCESS, the table was reduced by TCRdb to in-frame sequences with V and J called. These copies leave out some clones; in studies compared against another copy, an unresolved V gene accounts for under half, and the cause of the remainder is not known. From that table come the V and J calls and clone size; the DNA was used to work out D and trimming. The sample table shows around 200,000 clones, and 80% to 90% are seen once. The top ten clonotypes cover 3.5% to 4.5% of the sample.

Whole blood was collected in K2EDTA tubes by collaborating institutions according to the institutions' own protocols. For TCRbeta analysis, collaborators shipped samples as frozen whole blood, isolated PBMCs, or DNA extracted from either of those sample types. The material sequenced was peripheral blood. This clonotype was sampled from a man aged 45 to 65 with acute or convalescent COVID-19. The sequence links TRBV9 to TRBJ1-2, with TRBD1 tentatively as D gene (6 bases match). The sequenced DNA is TGTGCCAGCAGCGTTGAAACAGGGCACTATGGCTACACCTTC. This codes for CASSVETGHYGYTF.